This TCR beta chain derives from a study of OX40 agonist ivuxolimab in advanced cancers. In the study overall: Dosing consisted of intravenous ivuxolimab at 0.01 to 10 mg/kg every 2 weeks. At under 85% male, the cohort had a mean age of about 60 years, ranging from about 23 to 79. Findings and caveats of the study: There were also nonresponders showing low normalized T-cell clonal expansion. There was clonal expansion of CD4+ and CD8+ blood T cells by week 6 at 0.1 to 3.0 mg/kg.

Germline CDR1 DFQATT, CDR2 SNEGSKA (reference sequence). The CDR3 has 8 amino acids. To note about this clone: What it binds is unknown. An end of the junction does not agree with germline; a read error may underlie this.

Using immunoSEQ multiplex PCR, the repertoire was profiled, and TCRdb retains in-frame clones only, with some absent. The sample lists about 110,000 clones; roughly 90% were seen once. The input for sequencing was CD4+ or CD8+ T cells sorted from blood, taken in a trial of the OX40 agonist ivuxolimab. The chain carries TRBV20-1 and TRBJ1-2; the D is unclear. The TCR originated in an adult with an advanced solid tumor such as melanoma, head and neck, liver or kidney cancer. CDR3 loop: CSAAPQIF. In nucleotides, the CDR3 is TGCAGTGCTGCCCCTCAAATATTC.